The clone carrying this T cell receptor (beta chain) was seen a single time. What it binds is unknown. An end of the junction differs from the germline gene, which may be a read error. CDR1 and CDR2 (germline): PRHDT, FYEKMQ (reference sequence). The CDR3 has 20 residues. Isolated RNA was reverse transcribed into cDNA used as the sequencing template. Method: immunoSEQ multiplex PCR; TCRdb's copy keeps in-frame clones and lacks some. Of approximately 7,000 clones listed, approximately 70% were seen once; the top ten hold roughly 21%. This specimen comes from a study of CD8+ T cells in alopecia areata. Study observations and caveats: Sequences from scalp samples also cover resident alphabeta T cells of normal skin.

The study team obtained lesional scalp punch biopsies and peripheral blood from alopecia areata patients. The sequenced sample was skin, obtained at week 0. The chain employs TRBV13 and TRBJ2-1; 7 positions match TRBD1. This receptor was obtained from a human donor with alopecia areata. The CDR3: CASSLSSTGVLSGSYDEQFF. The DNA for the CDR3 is TGTGCCAGCAGCTTAAGCTCAACAGGGGTGTTATCGGGCTCCTACGATGAGCAGTTCTTC.